This section outlines one T cell receptor beta chain sequence together with its context. This specimen belongs to a study of T cell repertoires in ileal Crohn's disease. For the study at large: Around 37% were active smokers at surgery; median disease duration was roughly 7.9 years. Operated complications were stricturing disease (approximately 61%) and penetrating disease (around 39%).

TCRdb's table, derived via immunoSEQ multiplex PCR, lists solely in-frame clones and lacks some. The data show 14,000 or so clones, around nine tenths seen once. This CDR3 is built from 17 residues. CDR1 and CDR2 (germline): MNHNS, SASEGT. V lost 3 bases to trimming and J lost 1 base, with 16 bases between them. The sequencing sample was made of ileal tissue. The chain joins TRBV6-1 to TRBJ1-5; D might be TRBD1 (6 bases). The receptor was isolated from an adult with Crohn's disease. The CDR3, as DNA: TGTGCCAGCAGTGAGAACCCCCCAGGGGTGAGCAATCAGCCCCAGCATTTT. Translation: CASSENPPGVSNQPQHF.